This TCR beta chain stems from a study of blood T cell repertoires in COVID-19. From germline, CDR1 is MNHNS and CDR2 SASEGT. Losses at the gene ends were 3 bases for V and 4 bases for J; bases not matched to a gene: 6. The CDR3 extends over 15 amino acids. In the source study's methods: Amplifying reference gene primers gave estimates of nucleated cell counts. Assay used: immunoSEQ multiplex PCR; TCRdb lists only in-frame clones, some missing. The V and J calls and clone size come from that table; D and trimming were worked out from the DNA. In the table there are 150,000 to 200,000 clones, about 88% of which are singletons.

The clonotype comes from a man aged 55 to 70 with active or convalescent COVID-19. The chain is built from TRBV6-1 and TRBJ1-2; 9 bases are a match to TRBD1. Sequenced sample: peripheral blood. The CDR3 coding sequence is TGTGCCAGCAGTGACACAGGGGGCGCCGTCTATGGCTACACCTTC. It yields the protein CASSDTGGAVYGYTF.